This T cell receptor (beta chain) emerged from a study of naive and memory T cell subsets. Overall study findings and caveats: Diversity fell and Gini index rose from naive through CM, EM, EMRA. Especially in CD8 cells, naive repertoires contained a few larger clonotypes, possibly CD45RA-re-expressing memory cells. No ground truth validated the naive and memory repertoire findings.

Two oligonucleotides, mixed equimolar, formed the beta constant-region primer covering TRBC1 and TRBC2. TCRdb analysed the UMI-ligation and nested PCR reads with MiXCR anew, one entry per CDR3 protein. This sample yields some 150,000 distinct CDR3 sequences, of which approximately 15% are seen a single time; 0.14% to 0.15% belongs to the top ten. Germline trimming cut 6 bases from V and 2 bases from J; bases unmatched to any gene: 10. This CDR3 has 15 amino acids. Looked up from germline, CDR1 is MDHEN and CDR2 is SYDVKM. This clonotype was counted between two and nine times. The antigen remains unidentified.

The sequenced material came from naive CD4+ T cells from blood. The chain recombines TRBV28 with TRBJ2-7; 7 nucleotides line up with TRBD1. The receptor was isolated from a human donor in good health. This CDR3 is CASSPGQRSPYEQYF. The CDR3 nucleotides read TGTGCCAGCAGCCCGGGACAGAGAAGCCCCTACGAGCAGTACTTC.